The present TCR beta chain was sequenced within a study of Graves' ophthalmopathy and Graves' hyperthyroidism. Overall study context: Investigators collected peripheral blood at initial diagnosis, before any treatment was given.

Hyperthyroidism was new, under 2 months, in patients aged 18 to 65. Exclusion criteria comprised other autoimmune diseases, uncontrolled infections, pregnancy or lactation in patients. This CDR3 comprises 16 residues. Per germline, CDR1 SGDLS and CDR2 YYNGEE. V lost 0 bases, J lost 2 bases, and 13 bases lay in between. Amplification of the TCR beta CDR3 regions used RNA transcripts (as template). In the first round, RT-PCR was carried out with HTBI primers, and a multiplex PCR formed the second round. A single record per CDR3 protein comes from TCRdb applying MiXCR to the multiplex PCR reads. There are 680,000 or so distinct CDR3 sequences in the sample; approximately 21% occur only once, and approximately 6.9% lies in the top ten. General study results and limits: Sensitivity of 55% to 71% and specificity of 72% to 80% were achieved by the model that predicted ophthalmopathy progression.

This clonotype was detected a few times. Its antigen remains unidentified. The chain uses TRBV9 and TRBJ2-3; a weak D match, TRBD1 (6 bases). The sample taken for sequencing was peripheral blood. The clonotype comes from a woman aged 18 to 35 with stable Graves' hyperthyroidism. Some clones in this sample may be carry-over from other donors' samples. The CDR3 DNA follows: TGTGCCAGCAGCGTAGCCCCTGGGGGCTCCACAGATACGCAGTATTTT. This codes for CASSVAPGGSTDTQYF.